These 29 T cell receptor beta chains share one sample of origin, sequenced in a study of blood T cell repertoires in COVID-19. TCRdb keeps only in-frame clones here, not all; method: immunoSEQ multiplex PCR. Altogether 180,000 or so clones are present, 65% to 85% being singletons, with the ten largest covering about 7%. The sample consisted of peripheral blood. All receptors derive from a woman in her thirties or forties with COVID-19, enrolled during active disease.

The chain uses TRBV28 and TRBJ1-2; no clear D gene. V dropped 4 bases and J dropped 3 bases, with 12 bases sitting between them. The length of the CDR3 is 14 residues. The germline gives CDR1 MDHEN, CDR2 SYDVKM. The CDR3 region is CASSSLPGDYGYTF. The CDR3 coding sequence is TGTGCCAGCAGTTCGCTGCCAGGCGACTATGGCTACACCTTC.

The genes are TRBV6-6 and TRBJ1-3; 7 bases map to TRBD1. The CDR3 is 13 amino acids. V was pared by 7 bases and J by 4 bases, with 4 bases of the junction left unmatched. Looked up from germline, CDR1 is MNHNY and CDR2 is SVGAGI (reference sequence). CDR3 in amino acids: CASTGTAGNTIYF. The CDR3 nucleotides read TGTGCCAGCACCGGGACAGCAGGAAACACCATATATTTT.

The genes are TRBV7-8 and TRBJ1-6; no clear D gene. V was shortened by 1 base and J by 6 bases, with 13 bases between the two germline ends. This CDR3 region has 16 residues. Germline V lookup: CDR1 SGHVS, CDR2 FQNEAQ. The DNA of the CDR3 is TGTGCCAGCAGCTTAGTTCGGGGAAGGATTAATTCACCCCTCCACTTT. Protein: CASSLVRGRINSPLHF.

The count of this clone is one. J is TRBJ1-6 and V is TRBV29-1, with 7 bases lining up with TRBD1. The CDR3 spans 13 residues. Germline CDR1 SQVTM, CDR2 ANQGSEA. J gave up 7 bases and V 5 bases, and 5 bases lay outside the gene matches. In DNA, the CDR3 is TGCAGCGTTATGGGGACAGCGAATTCACCCCTCCACTTT. Translated, it gives CSVMGTANSPLHF. Full variable domain (outside the CDR3, taken from reference TRBV29-1 and TRBJ1-6): SAVISQKPSRDICQRGTSLTIQCQVDSQVTMMFWYRQQPGQSLTLIATANQGSEATYESGFVIDKFPISRPNLTFSTLTVSNMSPEDSSIYLCSVMGTANSPLHFGNGTRLTVT.

The chain joins TRBV7-9 to TRBJ1-1; D is unresolved. Germline loops: CDR1 SEHNR, CDR2 FQNEAQ (reference sequence). The V and J ends lost 10 bases and 1 base respectively, with 4 bases between them. CDR3 length: 10 amino acids. The CDR3 region is CANKNTEAFF. Here the CDR3 DNA reads TGTGCCAACAAGAACACTGAAGCTTTCTTT.

This clone came up once. V gene TRBV23-1 combines with J gene TRBJ1-2; D perhaps matches TRBD1 (6 bases). TRBV23-1 has ORF status, its function being uncertain. This CDR3 contains 13 residues. The V end lost 0 bases, the J end lost 4 bases, and 6 bases lay between the germline ends. Here the CDR3 reads CASSQSDSYGYTF. Written as DNA, the CDR3 is TGCGCCAGCAGTCAATCGGACAGCTATGGCTACACCTTC.

This chain uses TRBV9 with TRBJ1-1, with unresolved D. V lost 4 bases, J lost 1 base, and 14 bases lay in between. The CDR3 runs 15 residues. Germline V gene sequence: CDR1 SGDLS, CDR2 YYNGEE. The CDR3 is CASSLHLAGNTEAFF. The CDR3, as DNA: TGTGCCAGCAGCTTACACTTAGCGGGGAACACTGAAGCTTTCTTT.

The chain is built from TRBV29-1 and TRBJ1-2; D call uncertain. This CDR3 is built from 14 residues. CDR1 and CDR2 (germline): SQVTM, ANQGSEA. Deletions cut 0 bases from V and 4 bases from J, with 12 bases between. The CDR3 DNA is TGCAGCGTTGAAGATCCTAATACAGTCTATGGCTACACCTTC. Translation: CSVEDPNTVYGYTF.

The chain combines TRBV11-2 with TRBJ1-2; tentative D call: TRBD1 (5 bases). This CDR3 has 14 residues. With 5 bases removed from V and 4 bases from J, the gap between germline ends came to 14 bases. Germline V gene sequence: CDR1 SGHAT, CDR2 FQNNGV. This chain's CDR3 is CASSKDRGSYGYTF. The DNA for the CDR3 is TGTGCCAGCAGCAAAGATCGGGGGAGCTATGGCTACACCTTC.

The V gene is TRBV5-1, the J gene TRBJ1-3, with TRBD1 identical over 8 bases. This CDR3 has 15 residues. In germline, CDR1 is SGHRS, CDR2 YFSETQ. With V trimmed by 3 bases and J by 3 bases, 5 bases remained unmatched. CDR3: CASSSDRAYGNTIYF. The CDR3 region has the DNA TGCGCCAGCAGCTCGGACAGGGCATATGGAAACACCATATATTTT.

The chain employs TRBV2 and TRBJ2-5; no clear D gene. Trimming removed 6 bases from V and 1 base from J, with 18 bases in between. This CDR3 contains 16 residues. Per the germline V gene, CDR1 is SNHLY and CDR2 is FYNNEI. In DNA, the CDR3 is TGTGCCAGCAGCCCCATACTTGGTTCCCTCCAAGAGACCCAGTACTTC. Translating gives CASSPILGSLQETQYF.

This rearrangement joins TRBV19 to TRBJ1-2; D gene unclear. V lost 4 bases to trimming and J lost 8 bases, with 8 bases between them. The CDR3 sequence is 11 residues long. The V gene's germline CDR1 is LNHDA and CDR2 SQIVND (reference sequence). The DNA for the CDR3 is TGTGCCAGTAGTAGAGTGGGCGGCTACACCTTC. Protein: CASSRVGGYTF.

This chain joins TRBV18 and TRBJ1-3; D not certain. V was clipped by 2 bases and J by 6 bases, with 14 bases between them. The CDR3 spans 15 residues. Per the germline V gene, CDR1 is KGHSH and CDR2 is LQKENI. For the CDR3, the DNA is TGTGCCAGCTCACCAGCCGGGAGTAACGAAAACACCATATATTTT. Its translation: CASSPAGSNENTIYF.

This clone has only one observation. The CDR3 sequence is CASSYSTQLGYTF. DNA of the CDR3: TGTGCCAGCAGTTACTCGACACAGCTTGGCTACACCTTC. This chain links TRBV6-5 with TRBJ1-2, with no clear D. This CDR3 has 13 residues. Germline V gives CDR1 MNHEY, CDR2 SVGAGI. Trimming took off 0 bases at V and 7 bases at J, with 9 bases between the two ends.

The chain has TRBV27 and TRBJ1-5, with 8 positions matching TRBD1. With V trimmed by 4 bases and J by 0 bases, 8 bases remained unmatched. This CDR3 region has 17 residues. Germline V lookup: CDR1 MNHEY, CDR2 SMNVEV (reference sequence). The CDR3 DNA is TGTGCCAGCAGTTCCGGACAGGGCGTTTATAGCAATCAGCCCCAGCATTTT. It translates to CASSSGQGVYSNQPQHF.

This clone is a singleton in its sample. The gene calls are TRBV24-1 and TRBJ2-7; 9 positions match TRBD1. This CDR3 comprises 20 residues. The V and J ends lost 4 bases and 5 bases, in that order; junction bases with no gene match: 23. Germline V lookup: CDR1 KGHDR, CDR2 SFDVKD. The CDR3 sequence is CATSDSRILGDREYGNEQYF. As DNA, the CDR3 is TGTGCCACCAGTGACTCGAGAATCCTAGGGGACAGGGAGTATGGGAACGAGCAGTACTTC.

The chain recombines TRBV5-4 with TRBJ1-5; TRBD1 aligns across 7 bases. The junction had 7 bases not matched to a gene; V was cut back by 0 bases and J by 4 bases. The CDR3 extends over 16 amino acids. Germline values: CDR1 SGHNT, CDR2 YYREEE (reference sequence). The CDR3 region has the DNA TGTGCCAGCAGCTTGGGGCAGGGGGTAATTAATCAGCCCCAGCATTTT. It is translated as CASSLGQGVINQPQHF.

In regard to this clone: One end of the junction varies from germline; a read error may be responsible. The chain uses TRBV11-2 and TRBJ1-2, with 7 bases fitting TRBD1. This CDR3 comprises 12 residues. In germline, CDR1 is SGHAT, CDR2 FQNNGV. CDR3 nucleotide sequence: TGTGCCAGCAGCTTAGATCTAGTTCCGGGACAGTTC. Translated: CASSLDLVPGQF.

This chain links TRBV27 with TRBJ1-1; D might be TRBD1 (5 bases). CDR1 MNHEY and CDR2 SMNVEV come from the germline V gene (reference sequence). The CDR3 has 14 residues. V lost 3 bases and J lost 0, with 8 bases in between. This chain's CDR3 is CASSFKGMNTEAFF. CDR3 bases: TGTGCCAGCAGTTTTAAGGGGATGAACACTGAAGCTTTCTTT.

This chain uses TRBV11-1 with TRBJ2-7; TRBD1 matches 8 bases. The CDR3 runs 15 residues. J lost 3 bases, V lost 4 bases, and 8 bases had no gene match. The germline V gene has CDR1 SGHAT and CDR2 FQDESV (reference sequence). The CDR3 DNA sequence: TGTGCCAGCAGCTGGGGACAGGTTCTTATCTACGAGCAGTACTTC. Amino acid sequence: CASSWGQVLIYEQYF.

V gene TRBV11-2 combines with J gene TRBJ2-1; a weak D match, TRBD1 (6 bases). Germline CDR1 and CDR2: SGHAT and FQNNGV. The CDR3 runs 15 residues. Trimming shortened V by 5 bases and J by 8 bases, and 19 bases separated the two germline ends. The CDR3 nucleotides read TGTGCCAGCAGCCACAGGGATTCGGGCTCTCATGAGCAGTTCTTC. Amino acids: CASSHRDSGSHEQFF.

This chain connects TRBV7-9 to TRBJ1-1; no firm D call. Looked up from germline, CDR1 is SEHNR and CDR2 is FQNEAQ (reference sequence). CDR3 length: 14 residues. Trimming left V 6 bases short and J 2 bases short, with 13 bases between. In DNA form, the CDR3 reads TGTGCCAGCAGGACACAAGGCGATAACACTGAAGCTTTCTTT. Its translation is CASRTQGDNTEAFF.

This clone was detected only once. This chain connects TRBV3-1 (or the pseudogene TRBV3-2) to TRBJ2-1; TRBD2 matches 14 bases. Germline CDR1 reads LGHDT; CDR2 reads YNNKEL (reference sequence). This CDR3 has 16 amino acids. V lost 3 bases, J lost 4 bases, and 2 bases stayed unmatched. CDR3 in amino acids: CASSQGTSGGYNEQFF. The CDR3, as DNA: TGTGCCAGCAGCCAGGGGACTAGCGGGGGTTACAATGAGCAGTTCTTC.

This chain uses TRBV7-9 with TRBJ1-1; 7 bases are a match to TRBD1. This CDR3 is built from 14 residues. CDR1 and CDR2 from the germline V gene are SEHNR and FQNEAQ (reference sequence). J lost 1 base, V lost 6 bases, and 5 bases had no gene match. CDR3 nucleotide sequence: TGTGCCAGCAGAGGGGACAGCAAGAACACTGAAGCTTTCTTT. Amino acids: CASRGDSKNTEAFF.

This clone was detected only once. The chain uses TRBV12-3 or TRBV12-4 and TRBJ1-1; no firm D call. V lost 4 bases and J 7 bases, leaving 13 bases between the germline ends. The CDR3 loop spans 13 amino acids. CDR3 bases: TGTGCCAGCAGTTCCCGAGGGATCTTTGAAGCTTTCTTT. Its protein product is CASSSRGIFEAFF.

This chain uses TRBV5-1 with TRBJ2-3, with D possibly being TRBD1 (6 bases). The CDR3 covers 19 residues. The germline V gene has CDR1 SGHRS and CDR2 YFSETQ. V lost 2 bases to trimming and J lost 1 base, with 23 bases between them. In DNA form, the CDR3 reads TGCGCCAGCAGCTTTGGGCAGGGTACAGGGCGACGGCGCACAGATACGCAGTATTTT. Translation gives CASSFGQGTGRRRTDTQYF.

The J gene is TRBJ2-7, the V gene TRBV11-3, with D possibly matching TRBD1 (5 bases). The germline V gene has CDR1 SGHNT and CDR2 YENEEA. This CDR3 comprises 13 residues. Between the trimmed V and J ends, which lost 5 bases and 3 bases, there was a span of 11 bases. The DNA for the CDR3 is TGTGCCAGCAGCGGCCGGCAGGGCTACGAGCAGTACTTC. Protein sequence: CASSGRQGYEQYF.

The V and J genes are TRBV27 and TRBJ2-3; 9 bases map to TRBD2. The length of the CDR3 is 15 residues. Germline-derived CDR1 and CDR2 are MNHEY and SMNVEV (reference sequence). V gave up 7 bases and J gave up 6 bases; unmatched junction bases: 11. The CDR3 here is CASNPSGGRRDTQYF. The CDR3 nucleotides are TGTGCCAGCAACCCGAGCGGGGGGCGCAGGGATACGCAGTATTTT.

Remarks on this clone: Mismatch with germline at one junction end may stem from a read error. V gene TRBV12-5 combines with J gene TRBJ2-7, with D perhaps matching TRBD1 (7 bases). The germline V gene has CDR1 LGHNT and CDR2 FRNRAP. This CDR3 comprises 12 residues. CDR3 in amino acids: CASGSRGDERYF. CDR3 coding DNA: TGTGCTAGTGGCTCCAGGGGGGACGAGCGGTACTTC.